Listed below are T cell receptor beta chains from one sample, sequenced in a study of blood T cell repertoires in COVID-19. Using immunoSEQ multiplex PCR, the repertoire was profiled, and TCRdb retains in-frame clones only, with some absent. The top ten hold approximately 0.7% of the sample, which has more than 450,000 clones, roughly 87% seen once. Material for sequencing was PBMCs or T cells enriched from blood (not recorded which). The receptors stem from a woman between 18 and 29 years old who had recovered from COVID-19. CDR3s include the opening cysteine and the closing phenylalanine or tryptophan. A D gene is named only where the DNA matches it firmly. Clone size appears in some rows only: once, few, many, or a class for an expanded clone.

abundance	len	v_gene	j_gene	d_gene	CDR3nt	CDR3aa
few	15	TRBV5-5	TRBJ1-2	TRBD1	TGTGCCAGCAGCGTCCGGGACAGGGGGCGATATGGCTACACCTTC	CASSVRDRGRYGYTF
NA	15	TRBV5-5	TRBJ1-2	NA	TGTGCCAGCACCCTTACCACACATCTTAACTATGGCTACACCTTC	CASTLTTHLNYGYTF
NA	11	TRBV25-1	TRBJ1-3	NA	TGTGCCAGCCGCCTACGAGACACCATATATTTT	CASRLRDTIYF
NA	14	TRBV2	TRBJ1-2	TRBD1	TGTGCCAGCAGTGTCACCGACAGGGACTATGGCTACACCTTC	CASSVTDRDYGYTF
NA	15	TRBV7-8	TRBJ2-1	NA	TGTGCCAGCAGCTTAGGGAAGGGACTTATGGATGAGCAGTTCTTC	CASSLGKGLMDEQFF
NA	15	TRBV14	TRBJ2-7	NA	TGTGCCAGCAGCCAACGTCCCGGTCGCGGGGACGAGCAGTACTTC	CASSQRPGRGDEQYF
once	15	TRBV6-5	TRBJ2-2	TRBD2	TGTGCCAGCAGTTCGGGGGGGCTTAACACCGGGGAGCTGTTTTTT	CASSSGGLNTGELFF
few	12	TRBV10-3	TRBJ1-2	NA	TGTGCCATCAGTGAATCTCTCTATGGCTACACCTTC	CAISESLYGYTF
NA	12	TRBV4-2	TRBJ1-1	NA	TGTGCCAGCAGCCAAGCGGACACTGAAGCTTTCTTT	CASSQADTEAFF
NA	14	TRBV25-1	TRBJ1-1	NA	TGTGCCAGCAGTGAACCGTTTGGAAGCGCTGAAGCTTTCTTT	CASSEPFGSAEAFF
NA	15	TRBV7-9	TRBJ1-1	NA	TGTGCCAGCAGCTTAGCCCAGGGTGGGGACACTGAAGCTTTCTTT	CASSLAQGGDTEAFF
once	16	TRBV7-9	TRBJ1-5	TRBD1	TGTGCCAGCAGCTTAGGGACAGGGGGCGGCAATCAGCCCCAGCATTTT	CASSLGTGGGNQPQHF
NA	13	TRBV7-2	TRBJ2-3	NA	TGTGCCAGCAGCCGTGGGACTGCAGATACGCAGTATTTT	CASSRGTADTQYF
NA	15	TRBV7-9	TRBJ1-2	TRBD1	TGTGCCAGCACTCGGGGCGGGACAGGGGGTGTGGGCTACACCTTC	CASTRGGTGGVGYTF
NA	14	TRBV7-2	TRBJ2-2	TRBD1	TGTGCCAGCAGGTTGGGACAGTACACCGGGGAGCTGTTTTTT	CASRLGQYTGELFF
once	16	TRBV7-9	TRBJ1-1	NA	TGTGCCAGCAGCTTAGATCGAATGAGCATGAACACTGAAGCTTTCTTT	CASSLDRMSMNTEAFF
NA	15	TRBV27	TRBJ1-5	NA	TGTGCCAGCAGTCCCGAGGCCGGGGGACGGCAGCCCCAGCATTTT	CASSPEAGGRQPQHF
NA	13	TRBV6-6	TRBJ1-4	NA	TGTGCCAGCGTGGGGCAGTCGAATGAAAAACTGTTTTTT	CASVGQSNEKLFF
NA	16	TRBV2	TRBJ2-1	NA	TGTGCCAGCAGTGGTGGAGGGATTCGGTCCTACAATGAGCAGTTCTTC	CASSGGGIRSYNEQFF
NA	14	TRBV18	TRBJ1-6	TRBD1	TGTGCCAGCTCACCTGACAGGGGGGATTCACCCCTCCACTTT	CASSPDRGDSPLHF
once	13	TRBV19	TRBJ1-4	TRBD1	TGTGCCAGTAAAGGACAGGGGGTGGAAAAACTGTTTTTT	CASKGQGVEKLFF
once	14	TRBV7-9	TRBJ2-4	TRBD1	TGTGCCAGCAACCAAGGGACAGGGGAAAACATTCAGTACTTC	CASNQGTGENIQYF
NA	15	TRBV30	TRBJ1-6	NA	TGTGCCTGGAGTTCGGGGGGTGCCTATAATTCACCCCTCCACTTT	CAWSSGGAYNSPLHF
NA	13	TRBV2	TRBJ2-5	NA	TGTGCCAGCAGTGGGGCAGGGGGGCAGACCCAGTACTTC	CASSGAGGQTQYF
NA	16	TRBV5-5	TRBJ1-6	NA	TGTGCCAGCAGCTTAGTAGGAACAGCCTATAATTCACCCCTCCACTTT	CASSLVGTAYNSPLHF
once	13	TRBV27	TRBJ1-3	TRBD1	TGTGCCAGCAGTCTGGACAGGGGAAACACCATATATTTT	CASSLDRGNTIYF
once	15	TRBV6-5	TRBJ2-7	NA	TGTGCCAGCAGTTACTGGGGCCGGGACAATGGCGAGCAGTACTTC	CASSYWGRDNGEQYF
NA	13	TRBV19	TRBJ2-7	TRBD1	TGTGCCAGTTCGTCAGGGGGCGGCTACGAGCAGTACTTC	CASSSGGGYEQYF
NA	11	TRBV10-3	TRBJ2-7	NA	TGTGCCATCAGTGGGGGCGGCGAGCAGTACTTC	CAISGGGEQYF
NA	14	TRBV10-2	TRBJ2-3	NA	TGCGCCAGCAGTGGGCGGACAGGCACAGATACGCAGTATTTT	CASSGRTGTDTQYF
NA	14	TRBV6-5	TRBJ1-4	NA	TGTGCCAGCACCGAGGAAGGGGCGGGGGAAAAACTGTTTTTT	CASTEEGAGEKLFF
few	13	TRBV5-1	TRBJ1-2	TRBD1	TGCGCCAGCAGCCATACCACAGGGGACGGCTACACCTTC	CASSHTTGDGYTF
NA	11	TRBV5-8	TRBJ2-1	NA	TGTGCCAGCGCTCTGGCCTATGAGCAGTTCTTC	CASALAYEQFF
few	18	TRBV2	TRBJ1-2	TRBD1	TGTGCCAGCAGTGCAGATTCCAACCGGGACAGGGGGCCGTATGGCTACACCTTC	CASSADSNRDRGPYGYTF
NA	13	TRBV28	TRBJ1-2	NA	TGTGCCAGCACCTTAAACAGCTTAGAGGGCTACACCTTC	CASTLNSLEGYTF
NA	18	TRBV5-6	TRBJ2-6	NA	TGTGCCAGCAGCTTTTGGGGGCAGGGGAACTCTGGGGCCAACGTCCTGACTTTC	CASSFWGQGNSGANVLTF
NA	16	TRBV5-4	TRBJ2-7	TRBD1	TGTGCCAGCAGCTTGGCAGGGACAGGGACGACCTACGAGCAGTACTTC	CASSLAGTGTTYEQYF
NA	13	TRBV7-9	TRBJ1-5	TRBD1	TGTGCCAGCAGCTACTCGGACAGGACACCCCAGCATTTT	CASSYSDRTPQHF
once	15	TRBV2	TRBJ1-1	NA	TGTGCCAGCAGCCTGGAACAGGGTATGAACACTGAAGCTTTCTTT	CASSLEQGMNTEAFF
NA	14	TRBV19	TRBJ2-3	TRBD2	TGTGCCAGTAGTATGTTCGGGGGGGGAGATACGCAGTATTTT	CASSMFGGGDTQYF
NA	13	TRBV24-1	TRBJ2-5	NA	TGTGCCACCAGTGCGGGGGTCCAAGAGACCCAGTACTTC	CATSAGVQETQYF
NA	14	TRBV5-5	TRBJ1-1	NA	TGTGCCAGCAGCTTAAACGGGTGGATATTTGAAGCTTTCTTT	CASSLNGWIFEAFF
once	13	TRBV27	TRBJ2-1	NA	TGTGCCAGCAGCTTGTCCGGAGGCCGTGAGCAGTTCTTC	CASSLSGGREQFF
NA	15	TRBV3-1/TRBV3-2	TRBJ2-3	TRBD1	TGTGCCAGCAGCCAAGATCCGACAGGGTTGGATACGCAGTATTTT	CASSQDPTGLDTQYF
NA	17	TRBV30	TRBJ2-3	NA	TGTGCCTGGAGTGTTGGTGGTGGAGTAGGTAGCACAGATACGCAGTATTTT	CAWSVGGGVGSTDTQYF
NA	14	TRBV2	TRBJ1-2	TRBD1	TGTGCCAGCAGTTCACAGGGGTCCAACTATGGCTACACCTTC	CASSSQGSNYGYTF
NA	13	TRBV7-3	TRBJ2-7	TRBD1	TGTGCCAGCAGCTCGACAGGGGGCTACGAGCAGTACTTC	CASSSTGGYEQYF
NA	15	TRBV15	TRBJ1-4	NA	TGTGCCACCAAGGACCCTAGAGGGTATAATGAAAAACTGTTTTTT	CATKDPRGYNEKLFF
NA	15	TRBV18	TRBJ1-6	NA	TGTGCCAGCTCAGAAGGAGGGATTACCAATTCACCCCTCCACTTT	CASSEGGITNSPLHF
NA	11	TRBV25-1	TRBJ2-7	NA	TGTGCCAGCAGCCGGGTCTACGAGCAGTACTTC	CASSRVYEQYF
NA	14	TRBV2	TRBJ2-1	NA	TGTGCCAGCAGTACGGGGTTCGGGATTAGTGAGCAGTTCTTC	CASSTGFGISEQFF
few	15	TRBV28	TRBJ1-5	TRBD1	TGTGCCAGCAGTTTTCCAGGGGGCGGGAATCAGCCCCAGCATTTT	CASSFPGGGNQPQHF
NA	15	TRBV18	TRBJ1-5	NA	TGTGCCAGCTCACTAGAATCATTTGGGGCTCAGCCCCAGCATTTT	CASSLESFGAQPQHF
NA	14	TRBV21-1	TRBJ1-2	NA	TGTGCCAGCAGCAAAGGGGACGGGAGAGAAGGCTACACCTTC	CASSKGDGREGYTF
NA	17	TRBV7-3	TRBJ2-1	NA	TGTGCCAGCAGCTATACAGGACGGCCGAGCTCCTACAATGAGCAGTTCTTC	CASSYTGRPSSYNEQFF
NA	16	TRBV5-6	TRBJ2-7	TRBD1	TGTGCCAGCAGCTTGTTTACAGACAGGGGCTCCTACGAGCAGTACTTC	CASSLFTDRGSYEQYF
once	21	TRBV3-1/TRBV3-2	TRBJ2-4	TRBD2	TGTGCCAGCAGCCAAGAGACGAGGGCTAGCGGGGGGGTTAGCGCCAAAAACATTCAGTACTTC	CASSQETRASGGVSAKNIQYF
NA	14	TRBV12-5	TRBJ1-2	NA	TGTGCTAGTGGTTTGGCTGCGGGGGCAGAGGGCTACACCTTC	CASGLAAGAEGYTF
NA	14	TRBV7-9	TRBJ1-2	TRBD1	TGTGCCAGCAGCAGTACAGGGGGCTCGGTTGGCTACACCTTC	CASSSTGGSVGYTF